This T cell receptor beta chain was found in a study of cytomegalovirus exposure and HLA in healthy donors. Study-level information: In an early release, HLA-typed donors contributed tens of millions of unique TCR sequences.

Primers included in the PCR were 60 Vbeta and 13 Jbeta primers. The assay was immunoSEQ multiplex PCR, and TCRdb's table has in-frame clones only and misses some. The sample has 200,000 to 250,000 clones, over 65% seen once. CDR1 is MNHEY and CDR2 is SVGAGI in the germline V gene. This CDR3 contains 12 residues. Trimming shortened V by 8 bases and J by 6 bases, and 13 bases separated the two germline ends. This clonotype was obtained from a man between 18 and 29 years old in good health and CMV-seronegative. Sequenced sample: PBMCs. The V and J genes are TRBV6-5 and TRBJ1-2, with D unclear. The CDR3, as DNA: TGTGCCAGCTCCCGCCACCGAGATGGCTACACCTTC. Its protein product is CASSRHRDGYTF.